The sequence of this T cell receptor (beta chain) was determined in a study of CD8 T cells in ankylosing spondylitis. This clonotype was counted only a few times. Its antigen is as yet unknown. The CDR3 covers 17 residues. Germline V CDR1 and CDR2: SGDLS, YYNGEE. The V and J ends lost 3 bases and 2 bases respectively, with 18 bases between them. Study-level findings and limits: A TCR beta motif of several highly homologous variants seemed to mark ankylosing spondylitis blood. Disease-linked clones displayed a CD8+ phenotype and appeared relatively rarely in peripheral blood. Reactive arthritis synovial fluid and blood were previously reported to contain some motif variants.

TCR beta libraries were made by quantitative 5'-RACE with molecular barcodes. TCRdb reprocessed the 5' RACE reads with MiXCR, giving one entry per CDR3 protein. The sample lists about 360,000 distinct CDR3 sequences, roughly 20% seen once, with about an eighth in the top ten. The chain employs TRBV9 and TRBJ1-5; perhaps TRBD1 as D (5 bases). Sequencing used blood, either unsorted or a sorted T cell fraction (not recorded which). This clonotype was obtained from a male donor with ankylosing spondylitis or in good health (not recorded which). The CDR3 is CASSAVLTDYGNQPQHF. The CDR3 nucleotides read TGTGCCAGCAGCGCTGTTCTGACAGACTATGGCAATCAGCCCCAGCATTTT.